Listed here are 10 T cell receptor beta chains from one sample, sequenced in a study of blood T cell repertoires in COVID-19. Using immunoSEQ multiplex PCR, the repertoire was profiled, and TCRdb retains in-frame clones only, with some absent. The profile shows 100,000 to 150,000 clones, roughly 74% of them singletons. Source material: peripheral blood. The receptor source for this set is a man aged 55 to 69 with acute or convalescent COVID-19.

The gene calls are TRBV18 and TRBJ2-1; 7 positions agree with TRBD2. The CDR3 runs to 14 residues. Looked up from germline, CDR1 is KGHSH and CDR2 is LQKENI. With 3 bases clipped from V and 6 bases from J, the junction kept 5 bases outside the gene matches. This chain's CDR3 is CASSPSGTTNEQFF. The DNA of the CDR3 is TGTGCCAGCTCACCTTCCGGGACTACCAATGAGCAGTTCTTC.

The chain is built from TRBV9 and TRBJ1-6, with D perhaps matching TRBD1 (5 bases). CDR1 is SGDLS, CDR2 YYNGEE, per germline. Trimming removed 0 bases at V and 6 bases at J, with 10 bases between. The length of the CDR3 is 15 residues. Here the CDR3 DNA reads TGTGCCAGCAGCGTAGGGAGGGGTTCTAATTCACCCCTCCACTTT. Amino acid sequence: CASSVGRGSNSPLHF.

DNA of the CDR3: TGTGCCAGCAGCTCGGGACAGGGGTATGGCTACACCTTC. Amino acid sequence: CASSSGQGYGYTF. The rearrangement joins TRBV11-2 to TRBJ1-2; 10 bases align to TRBD1. Trimming at V came to 4 bases and at J to 5 bases, leaving 1 base not matched to a gene. The germline V gene has CDR1 SGHAT and CDR2 FQNNGV. There are 13 residues in the CDR3.

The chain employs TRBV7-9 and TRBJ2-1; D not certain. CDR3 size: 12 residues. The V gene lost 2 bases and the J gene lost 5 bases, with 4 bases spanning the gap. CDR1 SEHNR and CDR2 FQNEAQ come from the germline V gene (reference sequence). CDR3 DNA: TGTGCCAGCAGCTTACGCGACAATGAGCAGTTCTTC. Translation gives CASSLRDNEQFF.

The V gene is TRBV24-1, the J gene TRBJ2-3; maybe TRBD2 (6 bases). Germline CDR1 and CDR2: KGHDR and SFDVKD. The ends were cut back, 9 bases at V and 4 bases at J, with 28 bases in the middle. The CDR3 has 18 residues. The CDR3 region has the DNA TGTGCCACCTCAAAGCCGCCTGACAGTCCGGGAGTTCCAGATACGCAGTATTTT. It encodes CATSKPPDSPGVPDTQYF.

CDR3: CASSYLADRMNTEAFF. As DNA, the CDR3 is TGTGCCAGCAGTTACCTTGCGGACAGGATGAACACTGAAGCTTTCTTT. The rearrangement joins TRBV6-5 to TRBJ1-1, with 7 positions matching TRBD1. CDR3 length: 16 amino acids. The germline CDR1 and CDR2 sequences are MNHEY and SVGAGI. The junction had 6 bases not matched to a gene; V was cut back by 2 bases and J by 0 bases.

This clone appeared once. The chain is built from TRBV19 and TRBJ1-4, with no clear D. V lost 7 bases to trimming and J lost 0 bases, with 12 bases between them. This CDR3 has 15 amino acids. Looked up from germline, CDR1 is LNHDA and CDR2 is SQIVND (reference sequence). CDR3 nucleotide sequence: TGTGCCAGTACCCCCCCAGGATCAACTAATGAAAAACTGTTTTTT. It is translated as CASTPPGSTNEKLFF.

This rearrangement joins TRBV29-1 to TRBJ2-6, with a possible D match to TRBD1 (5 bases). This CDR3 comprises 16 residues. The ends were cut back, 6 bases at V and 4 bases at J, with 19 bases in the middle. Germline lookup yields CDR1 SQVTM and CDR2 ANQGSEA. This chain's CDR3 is CSVSDGHLSGANVLTF. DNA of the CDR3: TGCAGCGTCAGCGACGGACACCTGTCAGGGGCCAACGTCCTGACTTTC.

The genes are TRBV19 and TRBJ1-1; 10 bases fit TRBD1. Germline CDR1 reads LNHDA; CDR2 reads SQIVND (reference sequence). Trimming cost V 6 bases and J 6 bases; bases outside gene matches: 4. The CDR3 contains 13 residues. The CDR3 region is CASRWTGGAEAFF. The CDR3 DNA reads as TGTGCCAGTAGATGGACAGGGGGAGCTGAAGCTTTCTTT.

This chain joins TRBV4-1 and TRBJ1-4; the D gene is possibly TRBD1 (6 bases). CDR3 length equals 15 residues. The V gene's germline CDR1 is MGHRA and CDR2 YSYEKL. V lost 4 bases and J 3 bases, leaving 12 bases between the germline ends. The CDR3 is CASSRPGQPNEKLFF. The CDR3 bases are TGCGCCAGCAGCCGGCCCGGACAGCCTAATGAAAAACTGTTTTTT.